Shown below are 23 T cell receptor beta chains from a single sample sequenced in a study of blood T cell repertoires in COVID-19 (dated by TCRdb to 2018 to 2021). The library was prepared using the immunoSEQ multiplex PCR assay. TCRdb holds this immuneACCESS table with in-frame rearrangements only. Some clones are missing; in checked studies, unresolved V genes explain under half, and the rest has no known cause. The table for this sample lists about 42,000 clones; 90% to 95% of them were counted only once. Together, the top ten hold 5% to 6% of the sample. The material sequenced was peripheral blood. The receptor source for this set is a human donor in a cohort sampled during active COVID-19.

This clone showed up just once. The J gene is TRBJ1-3, the V gene TRBV7-2, with 7 bases fitting TRBD1. Germline CDR1 is SGHTA and CDR2 is FQGNSA. This CDR3 has 15 residues. V trimming: 1 base; J trimming: 4 bases; junction bases outside the gene matches: 4. The CDR3 loop reads CASSLVAGGGNTIYF. The DNA of the CDR3 is TGTGCCAGCAGCTTAGTGGCAGGGGGAGGAAACACCATATATTTT.

The chain carries TRBV9 and TRBJ2-1; D not certain. The V gene lost 3 bases and the J gene lost 2 bases, with 15 bases spanning the gap. This CDR3 spans 16 amino acids. Germline V gives CDR1 SGDLS, CDR2 YYNGEE. The CDR3 loop reads CASSAIPVSPYNEQFF. The CDR3 DNA reads TGTGCCAGCAGCGCCATCCCGGTCTCTCCCTACAATGAGCAGTTCTTC. The whole variable domain, remainder taken from reference TRBV9 and TRBJ2-1, is DSGVTQTPKHLITATGQRVTLRCSPRSGDLSVYWYQQSLDQGLQFLIQYYNGEERAKGNILERFSAQQFPDLHSELNLSSLELGDSALYFCASSAIPVSPYNEQFFGPGTRLTVL.

This clone appeared a single time. The rearrangement joins TRBV7-3 to TRBJ2-2, with 7 bases aligning to TRBD2. V trimming: 4 bases; J trimming: 5 bases; junction bases outside the gene matches: 7. The V gene's germline CDR1 is SGHTA and CDR2 FQGTGA. The CDR3 is 15 residues long. CDR3 bases: TGTGCCAGCAGCTGGAGTCCCGGGGGGACCGGGGAGCTGTTTTTT. Encoded protein: CASSWSPGGTGELFF.

The chain joins TRBV19 to TRBJ1-6, with D tentatively TRBD1 (5 bases). The germline V gene has CDR1 LNHDA and CDR2 SQIVND (reference sequence). The CDR3 is made up of 14 amino acids. Trimming shortened V by 3 bases and J by 10 bases, and 13 bases separated the two germline ends. The CDR3 DNA is TGTGCCAGTAGTATCCCGGGGGTACGGTCACCCCTCCACTTT. Amino acid sequence: CASSIPGVRSPLHF.

CDR3 nucleotides: TGTGCCACCGACAGGGCCGGGGACTATGGCTACACCTTC. Its translation is CATDRAGDYGYTF. The genes are TRBV28 and TRBJ1-2; 7 positions match TRBD1. CDR1 and CDR2 from the germline V gene are MDHEN and SYDVKM. This CDR3 region has 13 residues. The V and J ends lost 10 bases and 3 bases, in that order; junction bases with no gene match: 8.

The genes are TRBV7-8 and TRBJ2-6; TRBD1 aligns across 9 bases. CDR3 length equals 18 residues. The V gene's germline CDR1 is SGHVS and CDR2 FQNEAQ. The ends lost 5 bases at V and 0 bases at J; junction bases unmatched: 8. CDR3 sequence: CASSPGQGSHSGANVLTF. The CDR3 DNA reads as TGTGCCAGCAGCCCCGGACAGGGGTCGCACTCTGGGGCCAACGTCCTGACTTTC.

This chain connects TRBV6-5 to TRBJ2-5, with a tentative D call TRBD1 (6 bases). CDR1 and CDR2 (germline): MNHEY, SVGAGI. This CDR3 has 11 residues. The CDR3 loop is CVSLDRETQYF. The CDR3 nucleotides read TGTGTCAGTTTGGACAGAGAGACCCAGTACTTC.

This clone showed up just once. The CDR3 loop is CASSAGTAYNEQFF. CDR3 nucleotides: TGTGCCAGCAGTGCCGGGACAGCCTACAATGAGCAGTTCTTC. The chain couples TRBV2 to TRBJ2-1; the match to TRBD1 covers 7 bases. The ends lost 4 bases at V and 2 bases at J; junction bases unmatched: 2. Germline values: CDR1 SNHLY, CDR2 FYNNEI. This CDR3 is built from 14 residues.

J is TRBJ2-7 and V is TRBV29-1, with 9 bases lining up with TRBD1. Germline-derived CDR1 and CDR2 are SQVTM and ANQGSEA. J gave up 4 bases and V 2 bases, and 9 bases lay outside the gene matches. This CDR3 is built from 15 residues. The CDR3 DNA sequence: TGCAGCGTTGAAATAATCGACAGGGGGGCGTACGAGCAGTACTTC. Protein: CSVEIIDRGAYEQYF.

The chain is built from TRBV2 and TRBJ2-7; a weak D match, TRBD2 (5 bases). The germline V gene has CDR1 SNHLY and CDR2 FYNNEI. CDR3 size: 13 residues. V lost 7 bases and J lost 6, with 16 bases in between. The CDR3 DNA is TGTGCCAGCAACGGGGTGCGGGCGACCGAGCAGTACTTC. Translated, it gives CASNGVRATEQYF.

The rearrangement uses TRBV4-1 and TRBJ1-2, with D tentatively TRBD1 (6 bases). Looked up from germline, CDR1 is MGHRA and CDR2 is YSYEKL. The V gene lost 0 bases and the J gene lost 8 bases, with 19 bases spanning the gap. This CDR3 is 16 amino acids long. The CDR3 here is CASSQDGIPGGGGYTF. Written as DNA, the CDR3 is TGCGCCAGCAGCCAAGATGGTATTCCGGGGGGCGGCGGCTACACCTTC.

The genes are TRBV5-6 and TRBJ2-5, with 7 bases fitting TRBD1. Germline V gene sequence: CDR1 SGHDT, CDR2 YYEEEE. This CDR3 is 13 amino acids long. V dropped 4 bases and J dropped 6; count of bases not matched to a gene: 6. The CDR3 bases are TGTGCCAGCAGCCCGGGACAGATAAAGACCCAGTACTTC. Its protein product is CASSPGQIKTQYF.

The rearrangement joins TRBV19 to TRBJ2-1; D gene uncertain. V lost 3 bases to trimming and J lost 0 bases, with 9 bases between them. In germline, CDR1 is LNHDA, CDR2 SQIVND (reference sequence). This CDR3 spans 15 amino acids. CDR3 residues: CASSMQINSYNEQFF. In nucleotides, the CDR3 is TGTGCCAGTAGTATGCAGATAAACTCCTACAATGAGCAGTTCTTC.

This chain links TRBV27 with TRBJ2-7; 9 bases align to TRBD1. The germline V gene encodes CDR1 MNHEY and CDR2 SMNVEV (reference sequence). Trimming cost V 6 bases and J 2 bases; bases outside gene matches: 11. This CDR3 spans 16 amino acids. In DNA, the CDR3 is TGTGCCAGCAGACTACCCGGGACAGGGAAGCCCTACGAGCAGTACTTC. It yields the protein CASRLPGTGKPYEQYF.

J is TRBJ2-3 and V is TRBV5-4; 13 bases are a match to TRBD2. Unmatched junction bases numbered 3, after V lost 1 base and J lost 4 bases. CDR1 SGHNT and CDR2 YYREEE come from the germline V gene (reference sequence). The CDR3 contains 16 residues. As DNA, the CDR3 is TGTGCCAGCAGCTTGAGACTAGCGGGAGGTTCAGATACGCAGTATTTT. Translation gives CASSLRLAGGSDTQYF.

The rearrangement uses TRBV4-1 and TRBJ2-2; 12 bases match TRBD2. There are 16 residues in the CDR3. Germline trimming cut 1 base from V and 6 bases from J; bases unmatched to any gene: 3. Germline V gene sequence: CDR1 MGHRA, CDR2 YSYEKL. CDR3 in DNA: TGCGCCAGCAGCCAAGTGGGGACTAGCGGGCCCGGGGAGCTGTTTTTT. Protein product: CASSQVGTSGPGELFF.

The V and J genes are TRBV4-2 and TRBJ2-3, with D possibly matching TRBD2 (6 bases). CDR3 size: 17 residues. Germline loops: CDR1 LGHNA, CDR2 YNFKEQ. The germline V and J ends were trimmed by 0 bases and 0 bases, with 13 bases remaining between them. For the CDR3, the DNA is TGTGCCAGCAGCCAAGATCTCCTAGCGACTAGCACAGATACGCAGTATTTT. Its protein is CASSQDLLATSTDTQYF.

The CDR3 sequence: CATRVGVNGETQYF. The CDR3 DNA sequence: TGTGCCACCAGAGTAGGAGTTAATGGAGAGACCCAGTACTTC. The V call is TRBV6-5, the J call TRBJ2-5; D remains ambiguous. Looked up from germline, CDR1 is MNHEY and CDR2 is SVGAGI. This CDR3 contains 14 residues. The germline V and J ends were trimmed by 10 bases and 4 bases, with 19 bases remaining between them.

The rearrangement joins TRBV5-1 to TRBJ2-3; D possibly corresponds to TRBD1 (6 bases). The CDR3 consists of 15 residues. Trimming left V 5 bases short and J 4 bases short, with 17 bases between. In germline, CDR1 is SGHRS, CDR2 YFSETQ. Here the CDR3 reads CASRPQGHNSDTQYF. The CDR3 DNA sequence: TGCGCCAGCAGACCCCAGGGACATAACTCAGATACGCAGTATTTT.

The chain couples TRBV14 to TRBJ1-2; the D gene is possibly TRBD1 (5 bases). Trimming removed 9 bases at V and 1 base at J, with 21 bases between. Germline-derived CDR1 and CDR2 are SGHDN and FVKESK. This CDR3 spans 16 amino acids. The CDR3 region has the DNA TGTGCCAGTACGCCCGGGGGGAACCGTGATAACTATGGCTACACCTTC. Its translation is CASTPGGNRDNYGYTF.

This clone was seen just once. The chain recombines TRBV27 with TRBJ2-1; TRBD1 is a possible D gene (5 bases). Germline V gene lookup returns CDR1 MNHEY and CDR2 SMNVEV (reference sequence). V was shortened by 8 bases and J by 7 bases, with 18 bases between the two germline ends. The CDR3 length is 14 residues. The CDR3 DNA follows: TGTGCCAGCGCTGCTTACAGGCTGAGTAATGAGCAGTTCTTC. Amino acids: CASAAYRLSNEQFF.

The gene calls are TRBV7-8 and TRBJ1-6; D ambiguous. This CDR3 is built from 18 residues. The V and J ends lost 5 bases and 0 bases respectively, with 17 bases between them. Germline V lookup: CDR1 SGHVS, CDR2 FQNEAQ. This CDR3 reads CASSPVQAMSSYNSPLHF. CDR3 coding DNA: TGTGCCAGCAGCCCCGTTCAAGCTATGAGCTCCTATAATTCACCCCTCCACTTT.

The chain joins TRBV30 to TRBJ1-3; 8 bases are a match to TRBD1. Germline CDR1 GTSNPN, CDR2 SVGIG (reference sequence). There are 16 residues in the CDR3. Trimming at V came to 2 bases and at J to 0 bases, leaving 6 bases not matched to a gene. This CDR3 is CAWSLGTGGSGNTIYF. In DNA form, the CDR3 reads TGTGCCTGGAGTCTAGGAACAGGGGGCTCTGGAAACACCATATATTTT.